Listed below are T cell receptor beta chains from one sample, sequenced in a study of graft-versus-host responses after intestinal transplantation. These receptors have no identified antigens. Profiled with immunoSEQ multiplex PCR; TCRdb holds only in-frame clones, not every one. The sample yields about 93,000 clones, roughly 85% seen once. The sequences come from unstimulated CD4+ T cells sorted from spleen or lymph node cells, collected before intestinal transplant. These receptors were collected from a human donor who received an intestinal transplant. CDR3s include the opening cysteine and the closing phenylalanine or tryptophan. A D gene is named only where the DNA matches it firmly. Clone size is not always given. Where it is, it says once, few, many or a class for expanded clones.

clone size	V gene	D gene	J gene	CDR3 protein	CDR3 DNA
-	TRBV4-1	-	TRBJ2-5	CASSQGGRETQYF	TGCGCCAGCAGCCAGGGGGGGCGGGAGACCCAGTACTTC
-	TRBV5-1	TRBD2	TRBJ2-3	CASSPPLAGGSTDTQYF	TGCGCCAGCAGCCCACCGCTAGCGGGAGGGAGCACAGATACGCAGTATTTT
-	TRBV19	-	TRBJ1-2	CASSRTDYYGYTF	TGTGCCAGTAGTAGGACGGACTACTATGGCTACACCTTC
-	TRBV7-8	TRBD2	TRBJ2-2	CASTQGLAGATGELFF	TGTGCCAGCACCCAGGGACTAGCGGGGGCCACCGGGGAGCTGTTTTTT
-	TRBV5-1	TRBD2	TRBJ2-1	CASSLAGIIAGFDEQFF	TGCGCCAGCAGCTTGGCCGGAATAATAGCGGGGTTCGATGAGCAGTTCTTC
-	TRBV6-5	-	TRBJ1-5	CASSRTADQPQHF	TGTGCCAGCAGCAGGACAGCCGATCAGCCCCAGCATTTT
-	TRBV5-1	TRBD1	TRBJ2-3	CASSLARGREDTQYF	TGCGCCAGCAGCTTGGCCAGGGGGCGAGAAGATACGCAGTATTTT
-	TRBV7-9	-	TRBJ2-5	CASSSMNTQETQYF	TGTGCCAGCAGCTCTATGAATACTCAAGAGACCCAGTACTTC
-	TRBV4-1	-	TRBJ1-3	CASSQEGTGGNTIYF	TGCGCCAGCAGCCAAGAGGGTACAGGTGGAAACACCATATATTTT
-	TRBV5-1	TRBD2	TRBJ2-7	CASSPGLAIDEQYF	TGCGCCAGCAGCCCGGGACTAGCCATCGACGAGCAGTACTTC
-	TRBV7-9	-	TRBJ2-3	CASSLRWDTYTDTQYF	TGTGCCAGCAGCCTGAGATGGGACACTTACACAGATACGCAGTATTTT
-	TRBV5-1	TRBD2	TRBJ2-7	CASSFGLADSYEQYF	TGCGCCAGCAGCTTCGGACTAGCGGACTCCTACGAGCAGTACTTC
-	TRBV19	TRBD1	TRBJ2-4	CASRPGQGLSKNIQYF	TGTGCCAGTAGGCCCGGACAGGGGCTTTCCAAAAACATTCAGTACTTC
-	TRBV29-1	TRBD2	TRBJ2-1	CSGGLAGVVEQFF	TGCAGCGGCGGACTAGCGGGAGTTGTTGAGCAGTTCTTC
-	TRBV7-9	-	TRBJ2-7	CASSLAGGYEQYF	TGTGCCAGCAGCTTAGCAGGGGGCTACGAGCAGTACTTC
-	TRBV9	TRBD2	TRBJ2-1	CASSVGGLSGFNEQFF	TGTGCCAGCAGCGTAGGGGGACTATCAGGGTTCAATGAGCAGTTCTTC
-	TRBV5-1	-	TRBJ2-2	CASSLAVGRNTGELFF	TGCGCCAGCAGCTTGGCGGTGGGGCGGAACACCGGGGAGCTGTTTTTT
-	TRBV4-2	TRBD2	TRBJ2-7	CASSSGTSGGILYF	TGTGCCAGCAGCTCGGGGACTAGCGGGGGGATTTTGTACTTC
-	TRBV7-8	TRBD1	TRBJ2-1	CASSTDRDRYEQFF	TGTGCCAGCAGCACCGACAGGGATAGGTATGAGCAGTTCTTC
-	TRBV7-6	-	TRBJ2-1	CASSFGGPYNEQFF	TGTGCCAGCAGCTTCGGGGGGCCCTACAATGAGCAGTTCTTC
-	TRBV15	-	TRBJ1-5	CATSRDLGQPQHF	TGTGCCACCAGCAGAGATCTTGGCCAGCCCCAGCATTTT
-	TRBV5-1	TRBD1	TRBJ2-7	CASSLRTGANEQYF	TGCGCCAGCAGCTTGAGGACAGGGGCAAACGAGCAGTACTTC
-	TRBV5-1	-	TRBJ1-1	CASSLLSVRDTEAFF	TGCGCCAGCAGCTTGTTGAGCGTCCGGGACACTGAAGCTTTCTTT
-	TRBV28	-	TRBJ2-7	CASRKQGGKYEQYF	TGTGCCAGCAGGAAACAGGGGGGGAAGTACGAGCAGTACTTC
-	TRBV5-1	-	TRBJ1-1	CASSLAGGLWTEAFF	TGCGCCAGCAGCTTGGCCGGAGGGCTCTGGACTGAAGCTTTCTTT
-	TRBV5-1	-	TRBJ2-1	CASSLDVTAINEQFF	TGCGCCAGCAGCCTGGACGTGACAGCGATAAATGAGCAGTTCTTC
-	TRBV2	TRBD1	TRBJ1-2	CASSARTGDALSYGYTF	TGTGCCAGCAGCGCCCGGACAGGCGACGCCCTTAGCTATGGCTACACCTTC
-	TRBV28	-	TRBJ2-7	CASSSGQNYEQYF	TGTGCCAGCAGTTCTGGACAGAACTACGAGCAGTACTTC
-	TRBV21-1	-	TRBJ2-5	CASSPRTQYF	TGTGCCAGCAGCCCTCGGACCCAGTACTTC
-	TRBV28	TRBD1	TRBJ1-4	CASSFDRVRVTRNEKLFF	TGTGCCAGCAGTTTCGACAGGGTCCGCGTAACCCGCAATGAAAAACTGTTTTTT
-	TRBV19	TRBD2	TRBJ2-1	CASTQLAGNGNEQFF	TGTGCCAGTACCCAACTAGCGGGGAATGGCAATGAGCAGTTCTTC
-	TRBV2	-	TRBJ1-2	CASSVVRLDYGYTF	TGTGCCAGCAGTGTTGTCAGGCTCGACTATGGCTACACCTTC
few	TRBV6-1	TRBD1	TRBJ2-5	CASSGSGTGALETQYF	TGTGCCAGCAGTGGCTCCGGGACAGGGGCTCTTGAGACCCAGTACTTC
-	TRBV6-6	-	TRBJ2-2	CASSGNSGAGELFF	TGTGCCAGCAGTGGCAATAGCGGCGCCGGGGAGCTGTTTTTT
-	TRBV10-3	-	TRBJ1-5	CAISGGETQHF	TGTGCCATCAGTGGTGGGGAGACCCAGCATTTT
few	TRBV9	TRBD2	TRBJ2-3	CASSAGTSGGDTQYF	TGTGCCAGCAGCGCAGGGACTAGCGGGGGGGATACGCAGTATTTT
-	TRBV9	TRBD2	TRBJ2-5	CASSANRGLAQIVETQYF	TGTGCCAGCAGCGCGAACAGGGGACTAGCCCAGATAGTAGAGACCCAGTACTTC